One and the same sample provided the 18 T cell receptor beta chains below, sequenced in a study of cytomegalovirus exposure and HLA in healthy donors. The primer mix had 60 Vbeta and 13 Jbeta primers. Here immunoSEQ multiplex PCR was the method, and the copy in TCRdb shows in-frame clones only, minus some. The table shows 120,000 or so clones, with approximately 72% occurring only once. Sequencing used PBMCs. These receptors were taken from a man aged 18 to 30 in good health and CMV-seronegative.

V usage is TRBV28 and J usage is TRBJ2-5; D perhaps matches TRBD1 (5 bases). Trimming left V 5 bases short and J 2 bases short, with 12 bases between. CDR3 length: 14 amino acids. Germline CDR1 and CDR2: MDHEN and SYDVKM. The CDR3, as DNA: TGTGCCAGCAGTACCACAGGTGCTCAAGAGACCCAGTACTTC. It translates to CASSTTGAQETQYF.

The chain recombines TRBV28 with TRBJ1-1; D not certain. Trimming took off 7 bases at V and 1 base at J, with 10 bases between the two ends. Germline loops: CDR1 MDHEN, CDR2 SYDVKM. The CDR3 has 13 amino acids. CDR3 in DNA: TGTGCCAGCATTAATCCTTCGAACACTGAAGCTTTCTTT. It yields the protein CASINPSNTEAFF.

This clone was observed once. V and J are TRBV10-2 and TRBJ2-2; D gene ambiguous. This CDR3 spans 15 amino acids. CDR1 and CDR2 (germline): WSHSY, SAAADI. Deletions cut 2 bases from V and 0 bases from J, with 7 bases between. The CDR3: CASSEHRPNTGELFF. CDR3 nucleotide sequence: TGCGCCAGCAGTGAGCACAGACCGAACACCGGGGAGCTGTTTTTT.

The V call is TRBV10-3, the J call TRBJ2-6; 12 bases line up with TRBD1. Trimming took 8 bases from V and 2 from J; bases not matched to a gene: 4. CDR1 and CDR2 (germline): ENHRY, SYGVKD. The CDR3 consists of 16 residues. As DNA, the CDR3 is TGTGCCATCGGGGGACAGGGGGCGACTGGGGCCAACGTCCTGACTTTC. This encodes CAIGGQGATGANVLTF.

CDR3 amino acids: CASAGALEDTQYF. CDR3 bases: TGTGCCTCAGCGGGCGCCCTCGAGGATACGCAGTATTTT. This rearrangement joins TRBV6-6 to TRBJ2-3, with D perhaps TRBD2 (6 bases). The CDR3 has 13 residues. Trimming shortened V by 11 bases and J by 6 bases, and 18 bases separated the two germline ends. Germline V gene sequence: CDR1 MNHNY, CDR2 SVGAGI (reference sequence).

This clone has just a few counts. This chain links TRBV5-5 with TRBJ2-5; weak D call: TRBD2 (5 bases). The V end lost 4 bases, the J end lost 2 bases, and 12 bases lay between the germline ends. Germline V gives CDR1 SGHKS, CDR2 YYEKEE (reference sequence). This CDR3 is built from 14 residues. The CDR3: CASSPSGDQETQYF. The DNA of the CDR3 is TGTGCCAGCAGCCCCAGCGGAGATCAAGAGACCCAGTACTTC.

The CDR3: CSVELGEGTDTQYF. The DNA of the CDR3 is TGCAGCGTTGAATTGGGGGAGGGCACAGATACGCAGTATTTT. V gene TRBV29-1 combines with J gene TRBJ2-3, with D possibly TRBD2 on 6 matching bases. Per germline, CDR1 SQVTM and CDR2 ANQGSEA. This CDR3 region has 14 residues. With 2 bases removed from V and 1 base from J, the gap between germline ends came to 10 bases.

The V and J genes are TRBV28 and TRBJ2-1; tentatively, D is TRBD1 (6 bases). Germline lookup yields CDR1 MDHEN and CDR2 SYDVKM. V was trimmed by 4 bases and J by 14 bases, leaving 21 bases between them. This CDR3 region has 14 residues. CDR3 in amino acids: CASSSRDKRLGEFF. In DNA, the CDR3 is TGTGCCAGCAGTTCTCGGGACAAACGCCTGGGGGAGTTCTTC.

The chain carries TRBV6-1 and TRBJ2-7; 7 bases fit TRBD1. V shed 6 bases and J 6 bases; nucleotides not matched to a gene: 14. The germline CDR1 and CDR2 sequences are MNHNS and SASEGT. This CDR3 contains 15 residues. CDR3 bases: TGTGCCAGCAGGGATCTCACAGGGGAGACATCCGAGCAGTACTTC. Translation: CASRDLTGETSEQYF.

This clone was seen a few times. V usage is TRBV29-1 and J usage is TRBJ2-3; TRBD1 agrees at 7 bases. Trimming removed 6 bases from V and 5 bases from J; junction bases left unmatched: 11. Germline CDR1 and CDR2: SQVTM and ANQGSEA. The CDR3 has 14 residues. CDR3 loop: CSVEPGGLGDTQYF. The DNA of the CDR3 is TGCAGCGTGGAACCAGGGGGATTGGGAGATACGCAGTATTTT.

The chain combines TRBV27 with TRBJ2-3; perhaps TRBD2 as D (5 bases). The germline CDR1 and CDR2 sequences are MNHEY and SMNVEV (reference sequence). The CDR3 is made up of 14 amino acids. V dropped 10 bases and J dropped 0 bases, with 14 bases sitting between them. The CDR3 sequence: CATKGWESTDTQYF. Here the CDR3 DNA reads TGTGCCACCAAGGGATGGGAGAGCACAGATACGCAGTATTTT.

In this sample, this clone turned up once. The chain recombines TRBV30 with TRBJ1-5; 7 bases line up with TRBD1. The length of the CDR3 is 15 residues. Germline assignment: CDR1 GTSNPN and CDR2 SVGIG (reference sequence). V trimming: 1 base; J trimming: 2 bases; junction bases outside the gene matches: 5. The DNA for the CDR3 is TGTGCCTGGAGTGCGACAGGGTGGCGCAATCAGCCCCAGCATTTT. Translating it yields CAWSATGWRNQPQHF.

The CDR3 loop reads CASTLIRHSANYGYTF. The CDR3 region has the DNA TGTGCCAGCACTCTAATTCGACACTCAGCTAACTATGGCTACACCTTC. This chain joins TRBV7-2 and TRBJ1-2, with D uncertain. With 7 bases removed from V and 0 bases from J, the gap between germline ends came to 18 bases. This CDR3 region has 16 residues. Germline V gives CDR1 SGHTA, CDR2 FQGNSA.

The V call is TRBV6-1, the J call TRBJ2-3; TRBD1 matches 9 bases. V shed 0 bases, J shed 4 bases, and the junction held 5 bases outside the gene matches. This CDR3 has 16 residues. Germline V gene lookup returns CDR1 MNHNS and CDR2 SASEGT. CDR3 amino acids: CASSEAGTGWADTQYF. The CDR3 bases are TGTGCCAGCAGTGAAGCCGGGACAGGGTGGGCAGATACGCAGTATTTT.

The V gene is TRBV25-1, the J gene TRBJ1-2; D not resolved. Germline V gene lookup returns CDR1 MGHDK and CDR2 SYGVNS. Trimming removed 4 bases from V and 8 bases from J, with 11 bases in between. The CDR3 extends over 12 amino acids. The CDR3 DNA sequence: TGTGCCAGCAGTGGGCAAGTCGGGGGCTACACCTTC. Translating gives CASSGQVGGYTF.

DNA of the CDR3: TGTGCCTGGAGTGTCGGCGGGTCTCAGCCCCAGCATTTT. Its translation: CAWSVGGSQPQHF. The rearrangement links TRBV30 to TRBJ1-5; no reliable D call. V lost 0 bases and J 6 bases, leaving 9 bases between the germline ends. The CDR3 has 13 residues. CDR1 is GTSNPN, CDR2 SVGIG, per germline (reference sequence).

V is TRBV18 and J is TRBJ1-1, with 7 bases lining up with TRBD1. Germline values: CDR1 KGHSH, CDR2 LQKENI. Unmatched junction bases numbered 7, after V lost 2 bases and J lost 4 bases. CDR3 length: 15 amino acids. The CDR3 coding sequence is TGTGCCAGCTCACCAGGGAAGCACAGGGGCACTGAAGCTTTCTTT. Protein sequence: CASSPGKHRGTEAFF.

This clone occurred once. The CDR3 nucleotides read TGCGCCAGCAGCTCAACAGGTTTCCAAGAGACCCAGTACTTC. Amino acid sequence: CASSSTGFQETQYF. The chain uses TRBV5-1 and TRBJ2-5, with D maybe TRBD1 (5 bases). Trimming took 3 bases from V and 1 from J, leaving 10 bases between them. Germline V CDR1 and CDR2: SGHRS, YFSETQ. This CDR3 has 14 residues. The complete variable domain, with remaining parts taken from reference TRBV5-1 and TRBJ2-5, reads KAGVTQTPRYLIKTRGQQVTLSCSPISGHRSVSWYQQTPGQGLQFLFEYFSETQRNKGNFPGRFSGRQFSNSRSEMNVSTLELGDSALYLCASSSTGFQETQYFGPGTRLLVL.